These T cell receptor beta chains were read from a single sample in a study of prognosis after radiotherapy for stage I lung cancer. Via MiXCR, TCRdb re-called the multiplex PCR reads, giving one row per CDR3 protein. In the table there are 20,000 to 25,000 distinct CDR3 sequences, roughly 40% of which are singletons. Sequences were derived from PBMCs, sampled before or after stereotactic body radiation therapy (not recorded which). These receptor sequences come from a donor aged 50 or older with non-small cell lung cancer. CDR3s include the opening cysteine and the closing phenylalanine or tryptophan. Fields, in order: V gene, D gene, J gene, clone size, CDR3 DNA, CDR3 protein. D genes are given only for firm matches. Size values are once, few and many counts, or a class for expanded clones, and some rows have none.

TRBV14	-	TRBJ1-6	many	TGTGCCGGGAGTGGGGGGCGCTCCGATTCACCCCTCCACTTT	CAGSGGRSDSPLHF
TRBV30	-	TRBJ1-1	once	TGTGCCTGGATAGGGAACACTGAAGCTTTCTTT	CAWIGNTEAFF
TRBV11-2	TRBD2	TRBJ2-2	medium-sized	TGTGCCAGCAGCTCCGGACTAGCGGGTGGAGGGGCCACCGGGGAGCTGTTTTTT	CASSSGLAGGGATGELFF
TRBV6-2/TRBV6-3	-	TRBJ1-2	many	TGTGCCAGCAGCGACCGGGACGCGGGATACTATGGCTACACCTTC	CASSDRDAGYYGYTF
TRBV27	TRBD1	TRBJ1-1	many	TGTGCCAGCAGTTCCACAGGGGAGGGGACTGAAGCTTTCTTT	CASSSTGEGTEAFF
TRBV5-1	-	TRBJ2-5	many	TGCGCCAGCAGCACCCCTAGGGCGGAGACCCAGTACTTC	CASSTPRAETQYF
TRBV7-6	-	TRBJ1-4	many	TGTGCCAGCAGCGCTGATCCGGGAGGCCCTAATGAAAAACTGTTTTTT	CASSADPGGPNEKLFF
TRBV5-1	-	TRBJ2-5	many	TGCGCCAGCAGCAATCAAGAGACCCAGTACTTC	CASSNQETQYF
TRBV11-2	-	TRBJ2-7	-	TGTGCCAGCAGCTTAGAAGGGTACGAGCAGTACTTC	CASSLEGYEQYF
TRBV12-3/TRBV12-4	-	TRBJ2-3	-	TGTGCCAGCAGTTTAGCGCCAGATACGCAGTATTTT	CASSLAPDTQYF
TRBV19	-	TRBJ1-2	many	TGTGCCAGTAGTACCCTGACGGGAACCTATGGCTACACCTTC	CASSTLTGTYGYTF
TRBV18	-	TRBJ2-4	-	TGTGCCAGCTCCCCGTCGACGGGGGGCGGGTCCAAAAACATTCAGTACTTC	CASSPSTGGGSKNIQYF
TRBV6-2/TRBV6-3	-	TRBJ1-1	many	TGTGCCAGCAGTTACCCCATTGGGGCGGGGAACACTGAAGCTTTCTTT	CASSYPIGAGNTEAFF
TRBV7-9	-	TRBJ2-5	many	TGTGCCAGCAGCTTAGGGGCGCAGGAGACCCAGTACTTC	CASSLGAQETQYF
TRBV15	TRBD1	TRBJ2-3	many	TGTGCCACCAGCCCGGGACAGGGGGCCACAGATACGCAGTATTTT	CATSPGQGATDTQYF
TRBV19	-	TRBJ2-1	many	TGTGCCAGTAGTATAGGACTCTACAATGAGCAGTTCTTC	CASSIGLYNEQFF
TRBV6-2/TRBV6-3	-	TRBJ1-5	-	TGTGCCAGTAGGACAGCAAATCAGCCCCAGCATTTT	CASRTANQPQHF
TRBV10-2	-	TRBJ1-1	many	TGCGCCAGCAGTCCGGACGACATGAACACTGAAGCTTTCTTT	CASSPDDMNTEAFF
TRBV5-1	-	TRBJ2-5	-	TGCGCCAGCAGCTTGTTAGGGGGAGAGACCCAGTACTTC	CASSLLGGETQYF
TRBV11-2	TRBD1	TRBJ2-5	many	TGTGCCAGCAGCTCCGTCCAGGGGGCAGGGCAAGAGACCCAGTACTTC	CASSSVQGAGQETQYF
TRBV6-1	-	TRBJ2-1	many	TGTGCCAGCGGGCAACTGGGAAATGAGCAGTTCTTC	CASGQLGNEQFF
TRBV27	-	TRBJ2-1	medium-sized	TGTGCCAGCAGCCCCCGATCTTACAATGAGCAGTTCTTC	CASSPRSYNEQFF
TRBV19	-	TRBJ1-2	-	TGTGCCAGTAGTGCGGGAGAGTATGGCTACACCTTC	CASSAGEYGYTF
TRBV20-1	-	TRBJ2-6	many	TGCAGTGCTAGGGCGGGCTCTGGGGCCAACGTCCTGACTTTC	CSARAGSGANVLTF
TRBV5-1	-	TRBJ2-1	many	TGCGCCAGCAGCTTGAGTCTTGGGGCTCCGACGCTGTTCTTC	CASSLSLGAPTLFF
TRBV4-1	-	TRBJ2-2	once	TGCGCCAGCAGCCCGTCGGGGGCAAAGAACACCGGGGAGCTGTTTTTT	CASSPSGAKNTGELFF
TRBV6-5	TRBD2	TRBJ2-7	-	TGTGCCAGCAGTTACTATATGGGGGGGTACGAGCATTACTTC	CASSYYMGGYEHYF
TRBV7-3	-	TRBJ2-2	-	TGTGCCAGCGGCTGGACAGTGAACACCGGGGAGCTGTTTTTT	CASGWTVNTGELFF